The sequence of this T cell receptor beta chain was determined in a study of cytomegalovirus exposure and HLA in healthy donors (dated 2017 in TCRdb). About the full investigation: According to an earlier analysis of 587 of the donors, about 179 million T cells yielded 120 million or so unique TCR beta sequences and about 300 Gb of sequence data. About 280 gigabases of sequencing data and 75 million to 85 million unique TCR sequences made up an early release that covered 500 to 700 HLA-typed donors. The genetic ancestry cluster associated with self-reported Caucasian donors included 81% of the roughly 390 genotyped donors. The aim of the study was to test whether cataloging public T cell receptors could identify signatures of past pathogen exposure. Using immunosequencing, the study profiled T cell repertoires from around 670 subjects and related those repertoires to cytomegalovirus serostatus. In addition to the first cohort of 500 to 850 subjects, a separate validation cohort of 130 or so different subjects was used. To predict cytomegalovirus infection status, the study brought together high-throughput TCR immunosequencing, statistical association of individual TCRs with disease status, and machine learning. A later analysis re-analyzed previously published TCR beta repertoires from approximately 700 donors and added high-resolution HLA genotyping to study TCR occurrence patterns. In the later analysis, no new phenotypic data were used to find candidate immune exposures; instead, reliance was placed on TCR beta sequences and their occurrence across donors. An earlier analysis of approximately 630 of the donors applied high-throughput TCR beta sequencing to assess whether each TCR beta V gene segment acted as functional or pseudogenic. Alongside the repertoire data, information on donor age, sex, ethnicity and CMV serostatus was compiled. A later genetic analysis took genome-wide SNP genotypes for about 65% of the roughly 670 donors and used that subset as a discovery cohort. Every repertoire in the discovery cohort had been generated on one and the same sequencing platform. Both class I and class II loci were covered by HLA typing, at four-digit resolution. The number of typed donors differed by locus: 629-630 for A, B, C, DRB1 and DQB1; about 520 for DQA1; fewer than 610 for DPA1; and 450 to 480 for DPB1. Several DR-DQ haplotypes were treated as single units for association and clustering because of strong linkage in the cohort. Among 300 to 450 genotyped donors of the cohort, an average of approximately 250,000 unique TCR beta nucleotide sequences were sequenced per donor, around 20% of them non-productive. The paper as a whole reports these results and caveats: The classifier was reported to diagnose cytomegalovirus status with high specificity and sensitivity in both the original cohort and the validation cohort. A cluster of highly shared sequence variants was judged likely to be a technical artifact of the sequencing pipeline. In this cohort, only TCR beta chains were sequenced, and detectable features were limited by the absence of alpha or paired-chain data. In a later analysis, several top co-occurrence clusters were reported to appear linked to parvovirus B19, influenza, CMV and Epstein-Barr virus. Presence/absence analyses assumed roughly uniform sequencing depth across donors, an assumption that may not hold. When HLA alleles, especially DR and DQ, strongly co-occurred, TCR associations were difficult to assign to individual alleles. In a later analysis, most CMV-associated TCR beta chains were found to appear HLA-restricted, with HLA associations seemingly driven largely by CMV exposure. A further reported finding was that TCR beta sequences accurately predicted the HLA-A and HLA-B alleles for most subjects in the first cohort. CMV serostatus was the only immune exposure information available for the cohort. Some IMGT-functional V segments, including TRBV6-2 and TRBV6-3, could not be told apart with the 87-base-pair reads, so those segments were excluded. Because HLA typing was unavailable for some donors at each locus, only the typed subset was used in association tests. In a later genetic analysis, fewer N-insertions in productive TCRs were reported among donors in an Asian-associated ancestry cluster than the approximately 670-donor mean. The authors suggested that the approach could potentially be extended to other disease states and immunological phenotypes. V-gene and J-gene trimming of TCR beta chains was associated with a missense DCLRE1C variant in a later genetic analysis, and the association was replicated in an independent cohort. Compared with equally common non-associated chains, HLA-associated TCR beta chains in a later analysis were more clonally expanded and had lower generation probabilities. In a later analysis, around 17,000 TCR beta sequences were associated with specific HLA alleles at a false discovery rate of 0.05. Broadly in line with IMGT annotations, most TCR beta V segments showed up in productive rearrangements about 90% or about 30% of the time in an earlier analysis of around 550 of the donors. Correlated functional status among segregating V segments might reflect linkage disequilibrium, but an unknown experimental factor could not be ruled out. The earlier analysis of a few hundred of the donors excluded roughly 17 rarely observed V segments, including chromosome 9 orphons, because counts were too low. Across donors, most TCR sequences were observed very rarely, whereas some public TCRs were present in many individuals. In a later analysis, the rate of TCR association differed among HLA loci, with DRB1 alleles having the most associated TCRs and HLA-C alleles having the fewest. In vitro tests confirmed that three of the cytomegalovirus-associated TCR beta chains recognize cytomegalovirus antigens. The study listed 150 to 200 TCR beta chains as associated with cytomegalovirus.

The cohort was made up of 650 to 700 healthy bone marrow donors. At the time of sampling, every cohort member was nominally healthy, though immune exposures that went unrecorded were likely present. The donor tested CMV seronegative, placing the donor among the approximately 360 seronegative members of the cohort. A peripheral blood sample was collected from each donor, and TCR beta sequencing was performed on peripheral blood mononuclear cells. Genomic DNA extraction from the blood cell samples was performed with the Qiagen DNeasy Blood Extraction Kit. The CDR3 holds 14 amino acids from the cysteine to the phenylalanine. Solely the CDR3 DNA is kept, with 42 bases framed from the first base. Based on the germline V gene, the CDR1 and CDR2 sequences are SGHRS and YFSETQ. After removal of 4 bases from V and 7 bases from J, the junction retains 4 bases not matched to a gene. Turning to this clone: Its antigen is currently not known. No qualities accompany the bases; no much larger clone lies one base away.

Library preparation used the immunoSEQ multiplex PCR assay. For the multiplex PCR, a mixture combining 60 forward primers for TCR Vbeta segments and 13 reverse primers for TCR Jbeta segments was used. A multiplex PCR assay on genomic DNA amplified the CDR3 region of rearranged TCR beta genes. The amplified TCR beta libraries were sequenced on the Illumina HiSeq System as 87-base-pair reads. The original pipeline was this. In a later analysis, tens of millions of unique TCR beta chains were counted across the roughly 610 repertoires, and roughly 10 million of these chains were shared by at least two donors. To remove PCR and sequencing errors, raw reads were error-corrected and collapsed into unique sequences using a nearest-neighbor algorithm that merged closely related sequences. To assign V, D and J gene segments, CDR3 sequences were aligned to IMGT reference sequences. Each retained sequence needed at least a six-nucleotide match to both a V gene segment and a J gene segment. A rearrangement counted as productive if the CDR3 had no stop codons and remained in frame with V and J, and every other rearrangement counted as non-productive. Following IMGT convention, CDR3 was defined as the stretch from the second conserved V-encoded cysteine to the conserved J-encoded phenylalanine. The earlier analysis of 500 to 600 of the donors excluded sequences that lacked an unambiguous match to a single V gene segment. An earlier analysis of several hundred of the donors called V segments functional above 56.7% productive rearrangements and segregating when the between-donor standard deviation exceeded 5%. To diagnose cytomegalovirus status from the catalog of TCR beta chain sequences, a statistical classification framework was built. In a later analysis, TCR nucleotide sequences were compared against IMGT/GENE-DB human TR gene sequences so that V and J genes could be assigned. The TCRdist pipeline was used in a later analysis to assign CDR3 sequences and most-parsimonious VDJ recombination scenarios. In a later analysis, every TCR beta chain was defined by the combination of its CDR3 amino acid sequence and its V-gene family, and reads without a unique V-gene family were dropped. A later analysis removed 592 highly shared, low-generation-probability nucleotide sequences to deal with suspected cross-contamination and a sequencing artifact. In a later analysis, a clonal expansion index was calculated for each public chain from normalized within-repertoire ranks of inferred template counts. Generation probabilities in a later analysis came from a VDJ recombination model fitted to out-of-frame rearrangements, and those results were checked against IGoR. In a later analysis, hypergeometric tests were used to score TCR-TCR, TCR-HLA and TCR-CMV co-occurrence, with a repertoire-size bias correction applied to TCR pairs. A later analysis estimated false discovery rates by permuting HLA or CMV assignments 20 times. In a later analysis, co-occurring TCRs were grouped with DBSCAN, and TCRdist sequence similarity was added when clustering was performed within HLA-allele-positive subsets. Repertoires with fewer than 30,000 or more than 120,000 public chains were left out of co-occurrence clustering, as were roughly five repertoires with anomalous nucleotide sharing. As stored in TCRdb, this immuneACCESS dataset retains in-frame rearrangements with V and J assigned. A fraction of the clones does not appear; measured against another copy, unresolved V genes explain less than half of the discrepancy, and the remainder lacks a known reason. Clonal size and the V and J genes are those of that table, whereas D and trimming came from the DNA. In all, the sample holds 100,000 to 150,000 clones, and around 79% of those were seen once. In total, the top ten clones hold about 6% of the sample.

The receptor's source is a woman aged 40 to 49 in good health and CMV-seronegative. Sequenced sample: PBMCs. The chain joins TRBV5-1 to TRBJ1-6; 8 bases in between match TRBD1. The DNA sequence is TGCGCCAGCAGCCAGGGACAGGAGAATTCACCCCTCCACTTT. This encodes CASSQGQENSPLHF. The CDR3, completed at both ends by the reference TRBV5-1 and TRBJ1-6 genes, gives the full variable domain KAGVTQTPRYLIKTRGQQVTLSCSPISGHRSVSWYQQTPGQGLQFLFEYFSETQRNKGNFPGRFSGRQFSNSRSEMNVSTLELGDSALYLCASSQGQENSPLHFGNGTRLTVT.